This TCR beta chain was identified in a study of vaccination and CD4 T cells after COVID-19 (dated by TCRdb to the early 2020s). Looking at the study overall: Convalescent patients had a positive SARS-CoV-2 result on nasal swab PCR, and of these patients, several had mild disease and one had severe disease. The convalescent cohort included six males and four females, with two Hispanic individuals, seven Caucasians, two Asians and one multiracial person. Participants got two doses of the Pfizer-BioNTech BNT162b2 vaccine (n=8) or two doses of the Moderna mRNA-1273 vaccine (n=2). Post-COVID blood samples were collected from convalescent patients a median of around 100 days after diagnosis, with a range of about 30 to 161 days. Post-vaccine blood samples were collected a median of around 10 weeks after the second vaccine dose, ranging from about 13 to 241 days. In 10 COVID-19 convalescent patients and a few infection-naive healthy vaccine recipients, researchers compared the spike-specific CD4+ TCR repertoire from before mRNA vaccination with the repertoire from after. What the research found in general, with its limitations: The number of convalescent patients in the study was relatively small, and the study did not examine early timepoints following natural infection. Of the vaccine-specific clones in convalescent patients, 304 of 307, or nearly all, reacted only to SARS-CoV-2 spike and did not cross-react with common cold coronaviruses. In convalescent patients, a median approximately 86% of post-vaccine SARS-CoV-2-reactive clones were detected only after vaccination, suggesting vaccine-specific priming. The median number of SARS-CoV-2-reactive clonotypes rose from fewer than 25 after infection to 30 to 45 after vaccination, but the change was not significant.

CDR1 and CDR2 are drawn from the germline V gene (reference sequence): DFQATT, SNEGSKA. The CDR3 covers 12 residues, taking in both the cysteine and the phenylalanine. Of all the DNA, just the CDR3 is kept, 36 bases in frame from base 1. A note on this clonotype: The target of this receptor is not known. The sample holds no much larger clone one base away, and base qualities are not on file.

Libraries were prepared through PCR. The instrument given in TCRdb is Illumina iSeq 100. The source study handled its data this way. Non-productive sequences were removed, and CDR3s not starting with C, not ending with F or W, or shorter than 7 amino acids were discarded. Levenshtein distances (stringdist) and unrooted phylogenetic trees (ape) in R version 3.6.1 were used to assess CDR3 homology. Starting from the raw public reads, TCRdb applied fastp trimming at Q25, assembled clones with MiXCR and retained in-frame beta chains. Each entry merges the rows of one CDR3 protein and shows their most common DNA and genes. V and J calls and clone size were set by TCRdb, not the authors. For this sample there are fewer than 20,000 distinct CDR3 sequences; roughly 60% appear just once. 1% of the sample lies in the top ten. The convalescent patients' positive SARS-CoV-2 PCR tests fell between March and December 2020, which was before the Alpha, Beta and Delta variants emerged in the United States. Ficoll-Paque Plus gradient centrifugation was used to isolate PBMCs from whole blood, and the isolated PBMCs were then either used fresh or cryopreserved at -140C.

This TCR came from a human donor who had recovered from COVID-19. This receptor chain uses TRBV20-1 and TRBJ2-3; the junction holds 7 bases that match TRBD2. Sequencing used CD4+ T cells from blood, obtained before SARS-CoV-2 vaccination. The CDR3 loop reads CTSGRDTDTQYF. The bases read TGCACCTCGGGGAGGGACACAGATACGCAGTATTTT.